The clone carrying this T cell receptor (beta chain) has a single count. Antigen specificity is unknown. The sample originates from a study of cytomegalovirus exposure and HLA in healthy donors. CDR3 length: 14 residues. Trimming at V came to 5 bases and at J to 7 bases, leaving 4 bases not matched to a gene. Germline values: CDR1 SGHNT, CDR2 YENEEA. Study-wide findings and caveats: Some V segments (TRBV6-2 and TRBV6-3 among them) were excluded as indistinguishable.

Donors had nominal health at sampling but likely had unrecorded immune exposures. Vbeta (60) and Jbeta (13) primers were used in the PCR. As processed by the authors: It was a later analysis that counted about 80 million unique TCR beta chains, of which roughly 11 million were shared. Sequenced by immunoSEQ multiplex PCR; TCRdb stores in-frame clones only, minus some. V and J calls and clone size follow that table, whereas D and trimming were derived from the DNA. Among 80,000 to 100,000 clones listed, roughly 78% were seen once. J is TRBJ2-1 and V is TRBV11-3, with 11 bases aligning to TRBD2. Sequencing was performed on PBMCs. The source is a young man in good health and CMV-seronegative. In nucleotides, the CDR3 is TGTGCCAGCAGCCCGCGGACTAGCGGGAATGAGCAGTTCTTC. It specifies CASSPRTSGNEQFF.